A single sample is the source of the 19 T cell receptor beta chains below, sequenced in a study of T cells expressing NK-cell markers. TCRdb derives one entry per CDR3 protein from the 5' RACE reads, leaving out DNA. This sample's table has about 380,000 distinct CDR3 sequences. Sequencing was done on a sample of blood T cells: a sorted CD56 or NKG2C T cell subset, CD4+ or CD8+ T cells, or bulk PBMC T cells (not recorded which). All receptors come from a man aged 18-75 years in good health.

CDR3 sequence: CASSYDQVGQGVAFF. This rearrangement joins TRBV12-3 or TRBV12-4 to TRBJ1-1; with no DNA, the TCRdb D assignment of TRBD1 cannot be verified. The CDR3 has 15 amino acids.

J is TRBJ2-5 and V is TRBV18; TCRdb's D call, TRBD1, is unchecked because there is no DNA. The CDR3 spans 16 residues. From germline, CDR1 is KGHSH and CDR2 LQKENI. CDR3 amino acids: CASSRDPLAAQETQYF.

The chain has TRBV7-9 and TRBJ1-3; checking the TCRdb D call of TRBD1 is not possible without DNA. The CDR3 consists of 14 residues. CDR1 and CDR2 from the germline V gene are SEHNR and FQNEAQ (reference sequence). CDR3 region: CASSLTGVGNTIYF. Combining the CDR3 with reference TRBV7-9 and TRBJ1-3 gives the whole variable domain DTGVSQNPRHKITKRGQNVTFRCDPISEHNRLYWYRQTLGQGPEFLTYFQNEAQLEKSRLLSDRFSAERPKGSFSTLEIQRTEQGDSAMYLCASSLTGVGNTIYFGEGSWLTVV.

The chain couples TRBV7-2 to TRBJ2-7; no DNA is available, so the TRBD2 call from TCRdb remains unchecked. This CDR3 comprises 14 residues. The germline CDR1 and CDR2 sequences are SGHTA and FQGNSA. The CDR3 reads CASSLKADYYEQYF. The whole variable domain, filled in from reference TRBV7-2 and TRBJ2-7, reads GAGVSQSPSNKVTEKGKDVELRCDPISGHTALYWYRQSLGQGLEFLIYFQGNSAPDKSGLPSDRFSAERTGGSVSTLTIQRTQQEDSAVYLCASSLKADYYEQYFGPGTRLTVT.

J is TRBJ2-1 and V is TRBV12-3 or TRBV12-4; TCRdb selects TRBD1, and the lack of DNA leaves this call unchecked. This CDR3 comprises 15 residues. The CDR3 here is CASSLAGTGGNEQFF.

The CDR3: CASSNWGGSTDTQYF. The chain combines TRBV6-5 with TRBJ2-3. The CDR3 is 15 amino acids. Germline CDR1 and CDR2: MNHEY and SVGAGI.

The rearrangement links TRBV6-1 to TRBJ2-7; TCRdb returns TRBD1, unconfirmable since there is no DNA. The CDR3 has 14 amino acids. Looked up from germline, CDR1 is MNHNS and CDR2 is SASEGT. The CDR3 sequence: CASSKPGTNYEQYF.

The CDR3 sequence: CAISPGTGGPYEQYF. The rearrangement joins TRBV10-3 to TRBJ2-7; TCRdb calls TRBD1, which cannot be checked without DNA. The germline V gene has CDR1 ENHRY and CDR2 SYGVKD. The CDR3 covers 15 residues.

The chain recombines TRBV6-1 with TRBJ1-5. The germline V gene has CDR1 MNHNS and CDR2 SASEGT. CDR3 size: 15 residues. The CDR3 protein is CASSAGRSSNQPQHF.

The V call is TRBV12-3 or TRBV12-4, the J call TRBJ1-1; TCRdb gives TRBD1 as the D gene, but with no DNA this cannot be confirmed. The CDR3 has 15 residues. The CDR3 loop reads CASTDRGRGNTEAFF.

This clonotype is deemed medium-sized by its frequency. The chain couples TRBV18 to TRBJ1-1. In germline, CDR1 is KGHSH, CDR2 LQKENI. CDR3 length: 14 residues. The CDR3 loop is CASSLQGRNTEAFF.

The chain couples TRBV10-3 to TRBJ2-1; TCRdb calls TRBD2, which cannot be checked without DNA. The CDR3 runs to 13 residues. Germline CDR1 and CDR2: ENHRY and SYGVKD. CDR3 region: CAIRDSGGNEQFF.

V gene TRBV5-6 combines with J gene TRBJ2-3; TCRdb reports TRBD1, a call that lacks DNA to check it against. The germline V gene encodes CDR1 SGHDT and CDR2 YYEEEE. The CDR3 runs 16 residues. The CDR3 loop reads CASSLFTGQSTDTQYF.

The rearrangement joins TRBV7-6 to TRBJ1-4; with no DNA, the TCRdb D assignment of TRBD1 cannot be verified. The CDR3 is 16 residues long. Looked up from germline, CDR1 is SGHVS and CDR2 is FNYEAQ. CDR3 in amino acids: CASTPGTGANNEKLFF.

This chain uses TRBV28 with TRBJ1-3; TCRdb designates TRBD1, a call that cannot be tested without DNA. Germline CDR1 is MDHEN and CDR2 is SYDVKM. The CDR3 consists of 15 residues. Here the CDR3 reads CASRTLGSSGNTIYF.

The gene calls are TRBV24-1 and TRBJ1-5; there is no DNA to check the TCRdb D call of TRBD1. Germline values: CDR1 KGHDR, CDR2 SFDVKD. The CDR3 length is 15 residues. The CDR3 spells CATSDAGQYNQPQHF.

The chain couples TRBV7-9 to TRBJ2-3; lacking DNA, the TRBD1 call made by TCRdb goes unchecked. CDR1 and CDR2 (germline): SEHNR, FQNEAQ (reference sequence). The CDR3 runs to 15 residues. The CDR3 loop is CASSSWDTRTDTQYF.

The chain joins TRBV6-5 to TRBJ1-4; TCRdb proposes TRBD1, but this gene call is untestable without DNA. Germline V lookup: CDR1 MNHEY, CDR2 SVGAGI. The CDR3 extends over 14 amino acids. The CDR3 here is CASSYARGVEKLFF.

This chain connects TRBV7-8 to TRBJ2-7; without DNA, the TCRdb call of TRBD2 cannot be checked. Germline lookup yields CDR1 SGHVS and CDR2 FQNEAQ. CDR3 size: 15 residues. The CDR3 region is CASSFTLVRPYEQYF.